A selection of T cell receptor beta chains follows, all from one sample in a study of T cells in Graves' hyperthyroidism and ophthalmopathy. TCRdb fed the multiplex PCR reads into MiXCR, producing one record per CDR3 protein. Here the sample spans around 560,000 distinct CDR3 sequences, around 15% being singletons. Sequences were obtained from blood. The receptor source for this set is a woman between 18 and 30 years old with Graves' hyperthyroidism. The CDR3 runs from the conserved cysteine through the conserved F or W. A D gene is named only where the DNA matches it firmly. Some rows have no size entry. The others give once, few or many, or a class for an expanded clone.

D	V	J	size	CDR3	DNA
TRBD1	TRBV2	TRBJ1-1	many	CASRLTGVNTEAFF	TGTGCCAGCAGACTGACAGGGGTGAACACTGAAGCTTTCTTT
.	TRBV5-4	TRBJ2-5	many	CASSDGAARQETQYF	TGTGCCAGCAGCGATGGGGCAGCTCGGCAAGAGACCCAGTACTTC
TRBD1	TRBV20-1	TRBJ1-1	many	CSASPGGVRTEAFF	TGCAGTGCTAGTCCAGGGGGAGTGCGCACTGAAGCTTTCTTT
TRBD1	TRBV6-1	TRBJ2-4	.	CASSEGQGLAKNIQYF	TGTGCCAGCAGTGAGGGACAGGGGCTAGCCAAAAACATTCAGTACTTC
TRBD1	TRBV27	TRBJ1-2	many	CASSPLRQGATGANYGYTF	TGTGCCAGCAGTCCATTACGACAGGGGGCCACAGGAGCTAACTATGGCTACACCTTC
.	TRBV19	TRBJ1-6	.	CASSIQGYNSPLHF	TGTGCCAGTAGTATCCAGGGCTATAATTCACCCCTCCACTTT
TRBD2	TRBV20-1	TRBJ2-7	many	CSARDLRLAGNEQYF	TGCAGTGCTAGAGACCTGAGACTAGCAGGGAACGAGCAGTACTTC
TRBD2	TRBV20-1	TRBJ2-7	many	CSARDAPSGRPHEQYF	TGCAGTGCTAGAGACGCACCTAGCGGGAGGCCCCACGAGCAGTACTTC
.	TRBV6-1	TRBJ2-4	many	CASSEQMGARNIQYF	TGTGCCAGCAGTGAACAGATGGGGGCTCGAAACATTCAGTACTTC
.	TRBV7-2	TRBJ1-2	many	CASSLLGGPRYGYTF	TGTGCCAGCAGCTTATTGGGGGGACCTAGGTATGGCTACACCTTC
TRBD1	TRBV5-6	TRBJ2-7	.	CASSSGQGADSYEQYF	TGTGCCAGCAGCTCGGGACAGGGGGCGGACTCCTACGAGCAGTACTTC
.	TRBV7-2	TRBJ2-2	many	CASSPTNTGELFF	TGTGCCAGCAGCCCTACTAATACCGGGGAGCTGTTTTTT
.	TRBV7-9	TRBJ2-7	few	CASSSSGTVGSEQYF	TGTGCCAGCAGCTCCTCCGGGACGGTGGGATCCGAGCAGTACTTC
.	TRBV5-1	TRBJ1-2	.	CASSFGAGTNYGYTF	TGCGCCAGCAGCTTTGGGGCAGGGACTAACTATGGCTACACCTTC
TRBD2	TRBV20-1	TRBJ2-5	.	CSAPFSSGSLQETQYF	TGCAGTGCCCCCTTCTCCAGCGGGAGTCTCCAAGAGACCCAGTACTTC
.	TRBV27	TRBJ1-4	.	CASRLRPGALEKLFF	TGTGCCAGCAGACTGAGACCAGGGGCGCTGGAAAAACTGTTTTTT
.	TRBV6-1	TRBJ1-2	.	CASNLDSNYGYTF	TGTGCCAGCAACCTGGACAGTAACTATGGCTACACCTTC
TRBD1	TRBV2	TRBJ2-5	few	CASSPTAGTGSEEAQYF	TGTGCCAGCAGCCCAACAGCCGGGACAGGGTCGGAGGAGGCCCAGTACTTC
TRBD2	TRBV6-1	TRBJ2-1	many	CASSPAGEYNEQFF	TGTGCCAGCAGTCCAGCGGGGGAGTACAATGAGCAGTTCTTC
.	TRBV4-1	TRBJ1-3	few	CASSQEAASGNTIYF	TGCGCCAGCAGCCAAGAAGCAGCCTCTGGAAACACCATATATTTT
.	TRBV12-3/TRBV12-4	TRBJ1-5	.	CASRQRGTGNQPQHF	TGTGCCAGCAGACAGAGGGGGACTGGCAATCAGCCCCAGCATTTT
.	TRBV20-1	TRBJ2-2	.	CSARWGAPNTGELFF	TGCAGTGCTAGGTGGGGGGCACCCAACACCGGGGAGCTGTTTTTT
TRBD2	TRBV7-9	TRBJ2-7	.	CASSLTSGGALEQYF	TGTGCCAGCAGCTTAACTAGCGGGGGGGCCCTGGAGCAGTACTTC
.	TRBV6-2/TRBV6-3	TRBJ1-6	.	CASSPHRTLTPLHF	TGTGCCAGCAGTCCCCACCGGACTCTGACACCCCTCCACTTT
.	TRBV7-3	TRBJ2-1	.	CASSLNRVNEQFF	TGTGCCAGCAGCTTAAACAGGGTCAATGAGCAGTTCTTC
.	TRBV2	TRBJ1-1	many	CASSEVTRDAEAFF	TGTGCCAGCAGTGAAGTTACGAGGGACGCTGAAGCTTTCTTT
TRBD1	TRBV5-1	TRBJ1-2	.	CASSSDRNHGYTF	TGCGCCAGCAGCTCGGACAGGAACCATGGCTACACCTTC